A selection of T cell receptor beta chains follows, all from one sample in a study of T cell responses to AZD1222 COVID-19 vaccine. The data were produced by immunoSEQ multiplex PCR, yet TCRdb's version contains in-frame clones alone and is incomplete. The repertoire holds 90,000 to 110,000 clones, with approximately 92% as singletons. The material sequenced was peripheral blood, taken 28 days after the second AZD1222 dose. The origin of the receptors is an adult who received the AZD1222 COVID-19 vaccine. Both conserved end residues are part of each CDR3. The order of the fields is J gene, D gene, V gene, clone size, CDR3 length, CDR3 DNA, CDR3 protein. The D gene is left open where the match is weak. The size field is filled for only some rows; it gives once, few, many or a size class.

j_call: TRBJ2-7; d_call: TRBD2; v_call: TRBV9; clone_size: .; cdr3_length: 15; cdr3_nt: TGTGCCAGCAGCGTAGCAGCGGGAGAATCCTACGAGCAGTACTTC; cdr3_aa: CASSVAAGESYEQYF
j_call: TRBJ1-3; d_call: .; v_call: TRBV25-1; clone_size: .; cdr3_length: 15; cdr3_nt: TGTGCCAGCAGTGTAGGAACAGTACCTGGAAACACCATATATTTT; cdr3_aa: CASSVGTVPGNTIYF
j_call: TRBJ2-6; d_call: .; v_call: TRBV6-5; clone_size: .; cdr3_length: 15; cdr3_nt: TGTGCCAGCAGTTATGGGCAGGGAGAGGCCAACGTCCTGACTTTC; cdr3_aa: CASSYGQGEANVLTF
j_call: TRBJ1-4; d_call: .; v_call: TRBV7-8; clone_size: .; cdr3_length: 13; cdr3_nt: TGTGCCAGCAGCTTAGGGGAGGGTATCCAACTGTTTTTT; cdr3_aa: CASSLGEGIQLFF
j_call: TRBJ1-1; d_call: .; v_call: TRBV28; clone_size: .; cdr3_length: 14; cdr3_nt: TGTGCCAGCAGTCCAAGTCATGGGGGATCTGAAGCTTTCTTT; cdr3_aa: CASSPSHGGSEAFF
j_call: TRBJ1-2; d_call: .; v_call: TRBV6-1; clone_size: .; cdr3_length: 16; cdr3_nt: TGTGCCAGCAGTGAATTCGCCCACCGGGAGCTAAATGGCTACACCTTC; cdr3_aa: CASSEFAHRELNGYTF
j_call: TRBJ1-6; d_call: TRBD1; v_call: TRBV3-1/TRBV3-2; clone_size: .; cdr3_length: 15; cdr3_nt: TGTGCCAGCAGCCAACCGTCAGGGGGCAAGTCACCCCTCCACTTT; cdr3_aa: CASSQPSGGKSPLHF
j_call: TRBJ2-7; d_call: TRBD2; v_call: TRBV5-1; clone_size: .; cdr3_length: 16; cdr3_nt: TGCGCCAGCAGCCGGATAGCGGGAGAGCCCTCCTACGAGCAGTACTTC; cdr3_aa: CASSRIAGEPSYEQYF
j_call: TRBJ2-3; d_call: TRBD1; v_call: TRBV7-6; clone_size: .; cdr3_length: 16; cdr3_nt: TGTGCCAGCAGCCTTCGGACAGGGAGGTCGGAAGATACGCAGTATTTT; cdr3_aa: CASSLRTGRSEDTQYF
j_call: TRBJ1-2; d_call: .; v_call: TRBV19; clone_size: .; cdr3_length: 13; cdr3_nt: TGTGCCAGTAGTATACAAGGCCTCTATGGCTACACCTTC; cdr3_aa: CASSIQGLYGYTF
j_call: TRBJ1-2; d_call: .; v_call: TRBV28; clone_size: .; cdr3_length: 18; cdr3_nt: TGTGCCAGCAGCATCGCCCGATTTCGGACGGGGAGGGACTATGGCTACACCTTC; cdr3_aa: CASSIARFRTGRDYGYTF
j_call: TRBJ2-7; d_call: .; v_call: TRBV27; clone_size: .; cdr3_length: 16; cdr3_nt: TGTGCCAGCAGTTTTATTTCGGGGCGGATGGAAAGCGAGCAGTACTTC; cdr3_aa: CASSFISGRMESEQYF
j_call: TRBJ2-3; d_call: TRBD1; v_call: TRBV5-1; clone_size: few; cdr3_length: 13; cdr3_nt: TGCGCCAGCAGAGGGGGCGGAACAGATACGCAGTATTTT; cdr3_aa: CASRGGGTDTQYF
j_call: TRBJ1-5; d_call: .; v_call: TRBV6-2/TRBV6-3; clone_size: .; cdr3_length: 12; cdr3_nt: TGTGCCAGCAGTTGGGAGATACAGCCCCAGCATTTT; cdr3_aa: CASSWEIQPQHF
j_call: TRBJ1-4; d_call: .; v_call: TRBV7-2; clone_size: .; cdr3_length: 13; cdr3_nt: TGTGCCAGCAGCTTAGTTTGGGGAGGGGGTAAGAATTTT; cdr3_aa: CASSLVWGGGKNF
j_call: TRBJ1-5; d_call: .; v_call: TRBV15; clone_size: .; cdr3_length: 13; cdr3_nt: TGTGCCACCAGCAGATCGGGGGGTCAGCCCCAGCATTTT; cdr3_aa: CATSRSGGQPQHF
j_call: TRBJ2-7; d_call: .; v_call: TRBV7-6; clone_size: .; cdr3_length: 15; cdr3_nt: TGTGCCAGCAGCCCCCTTCCGGGGGCTCTCTACGAGCAGTACTTC; cdr3_aa: CASSPLPGALYEQYF
j_call: TRBJ2-2; d_call: TRBD2; v_call: TRBV7-9; clone_size: .; cdr3_length: 16; cdr3_nt: TGTGCCAGCAGCCCCAGACTAGCGGAGAACACCGGGGAGCTGTTTTTT; cdr3_aa: CASSPRLAENTGELFF
j_call: TRBJ2-7; d_call: .; v_call: TRBV28; clone_size: .; cdr3_length: 14; cdr3_nt: TGTGCCAGCAGGAAGACGGGAAGCTCCTACGAGCAGTACTTC; cdr3_aa: CASRKTGSSYEQYF
j_call: TRBJ1-5; d_call: .; v_call: TRBV7-2; clone_size: .; cdr3_length: 14; cdr3_nt: TGTGCCAGCAGTCCTGGATCTACCAATCAGCCCCAGCATTTT; cdr3_aa: CASSPGSTNQPQHF
j_call: TRBJ2-1; d_call: TRBD2; v_call: TRBV18; clone_size: .; cdr3_length: 16; cdr3_nt: TGTGCCAGCTCACCGGAGCGCGGGAGCTCCTACAATGAGCAGTTCTTC; cdr3_aa: CASSPERGSSYNEQFF
j_call: TRBJ2-7; d_call: .; v_call: TRBV3-1/TRBV3-2; clone_size: .; cdr3_length: 13; cdr3_nt: TGTGCCAGCAGCCAAGATCTCGGCAGCGAGCAGTACTTC; cdr3_aa: CASSQDLGSEQYF
j_call: TRBJ2-6; d_call: TRBD1; v_call: TRBV27; clone_size: .; cdr3_length: 18; cdr3_nt: TGTGCCAGCAGTACACGGGACAGCTCTAATTCTGGGGCCAACGTCCTGACTTTC; cdr3_aa: CASSTRDSSNSGANVLTF
j_call: TRBJ1-4; d_call: TRBD1; v_call: TRBV18; clone_size: .; cdr3_length: 14; cdr3_nt: TGTGCCAGCTCACTGACAGGGGGTTATGAAAAACTGTTTTTT; cdr3_aa: CASSLTGGYEKLFF
j_call: TRBJ2-7; d_call: TRBD2; v_call: TRBV7-2; clone_size: .; cdr3_length: 14; cdr3_nt: TGTGCCAGCAGACCTCGACTAGCGGGTTACGAGCAGTACTTC; cdr3_aa: CASRPRLAGYEQYF
j_call: TRBJ2-7; d_call: TRBD2; v_call: TRBV6-5; clone_size: .; cdr3_length: 13; cdr3_nt: TGTGCCACCAAGCGGGAGGGTACGTACGAGCAGTACTTC; cdr3_aa: CATKREGTYEQYF
j_call: TRBJ1-1; d_call: .; v_call: TRBV5-1; clone_size: few; cdr3_length: 15; cdr3_nt: TGCGCCAGCAGCTTCTTGTGGGGGATGAACACTGAAGCTTTCTTT; cdr3_aa: CASSFLWGMNTEAFF
j_call: TRBJ2-7; d_call: TRBD2; v_call: TRBV2; clone_size: .; cdr3_length: 13; cdr3_nt: TGTGCCAGTAGACTAGCGGGAGCCAACGAGCAGTACTTC; cdr3_aa: CASRLAGANEQYF
j_call: TRBJ2-7; d_call: TRBD2; v_call: TRBV5-4; clone_size: .; cdr3_length: 15; cdr3_nt: TGTGCCAGCGGATCCGGGAGAGCGGGGACTTACGAGCAGTACTTC; cdr3_aa: CASGSGRAGTYEQYF
j_call: TRBJ1-4; d_call: TRBD1; v_call: TRBV25-1; clone_size: .; cdr3_length: 14; cdr3_nt: TGTGCCAGCAGGAGGGACAGCACGAATGAAAAACTGTTTTTT; cdr3_aa: CASRRDSTNEKLFF
j_call: TRBJ2-5; d_call: .; v_call: TRBV15; clone_size: .; cdr3_length: 16; cdr3_nt: TGTGCCACCAGCAGCCTCCGCGTAGGACAGCAAGAGACCCAGTACTTC; cdr3_aa: CATSSLRVGQQETQYF
j_call: TRBJ1-1; d_call: TRBD1; v_call: TRBV7-9; clone_size: .; cdr3_length: 14; cdr3_nt: TGTGCCAGCAGCCCGCGACAGGGTTTGTCTGAAGCTTTCTTT; cdr3_aa: CASSPRQGLSEAFF
j_call: TRBJ2-1; d_call: .; v_call: TRBV28; clone_size: .; cdr3_length: 15; cdr3_nt: TGTGCCAGCAGTGCCAGGCTAAGCTCCTACAATGAGCAGTTCTTC; cdr3_aa: CASSARLSSYNEQFF
j_call: TRBJ2-7; d_call: TRBD1; v_call: TRBV27; clone_size: .; cdr3_length: 13; cdr3_nt: TGTGCCAGCAGTTGGGACAGGTTCTACGAGCAGTACTTC; cdr3_aa: CASSWDRFYEQYF
j_call: TRBJ1-1; d_call: .; v_call: TRBV28; clone_size: .; cdr3_length: 15; cdr3_nt: TGTGCCAGCAGTTTACGGAGACTCATGAACACTGAAGCTTTCTTT; cdr3_aa: CASSLRRLMNTEAFF
j_call: TRBJ2-7; d_call: .; v_call: TRBV5-6; clone_size: .; cdr3_length: 15; cdr3_nt: TGTGCCAGCAGCTTGGGACCTAGCGTAGCGTACGAGCAGTACTTC; cdr3_aa: CASSLGPSVAYEQYF
j_call: TRBJ2-2; d_call: TRBD1; v_call: TRBV27; clone_size: .; cdr3_length: 15; cdr3_nt: TGTGCCAGCAGGTCTCAGGGGGCGATCACCGGGGAGCTGTTTTTT; cdr3_aa: CASRSQGAITGELFF
j_call: TRBJ2-5; d_call: .; v_call: TRBV3-1/TRBV3-2; clone_size: .; cdr3_length: 14; cdr3_nt: TGTGCCAGCAGCTCGGCGGGGTACCAAGAGACCCAGTACTTC; cdr3_aa: CASSSAGYQETQYF